These 20 T cell receptor beta chains originate from one sample sequenced in a study of cytomegalovirus exposure and HLA in healthy donors. With 60 Vbeta and 13 Jbeta primers, the PCR was carried out. Profiling relied on immunoSEQ multiplex PCR, and the TCRdb table lists in-frame clones only, not all of them. This sample has 150,000 to 190,000 clones, with 75% found just once. The sequenced sample was PBMCs. These receptors were obtained from a man between 18 and 29 years old in good health and CMV-seronegative.

This rearrangement joins TRBV9 to TRBJ2-7, with a tentative D call TRBD2 (5 bases). The ends were cut back, 0 bases at V and 5 bases at J, with 9 bases in the middle. CDR3 length equals 13 residues. From germline, CDR1 is SGDLS and CDR2 YYNGEE. CDR3 bases: TGTGCCAGCAGCGTAGTCGAGGGAGACGAGCAGTACTTC. Translated, it gives CASSVVEGDEQYF.

The chain is built from TRBV6-4 and TRBJ2-2; D remains ambiguous. V lost 3 bases, J lost 0 bases, and 8 bases lay in between. The germline gives CDR1 MRHNA, CDR2 SNTAGT. The CDR3 runs 15 residues. CDR3 nucleotide sequence: TGTGCCAGCAGTGAAAGCGCGGCGAACACCGGGGAGCTGTTTTTT. Protein product: CASSESAANTGELFF.

The V gene is TRBV9, the J gene TRBJ2-4; no clear D gene. V was clipped by 1 base and J by 5 bases, with 16 bases between them. Looked up from germline, CDR1 is SGDLS and CDR2 is YYNGEE. This CDR3 has 16 residues. The CDR3: CASSVKAAATQNIQYF. CDR3 DNA sequence: TGTGCCAGCAGCGTAAAGGCGGCGGCGACCCAAAACATTCAGTACTTC.

V usage is TRBV30 and J usage is TRBJ2-3; perhaps TRBD2 as D (5 bases). Germline V gives CDR1 GTSNPN, CDR2 SVGIG (reference sequence). The CDR3 consists of 13 residues. V was cut by 4 bases and J by 0 bases, with 8 bases left in between. The CDR3 reads CAWKRESTDTQYF. The DNA of the CDR3 is TGTGCCTGGAAAAGGGAGAGCACAGATACGCAGTATTTT.

This clone was counted only a few times. The chain combines TRBV19 with TRBJ2-7; 9 bases match TRBD1. Germline values: CDR1 LNHDA, CDR2 SQIVND (reference sequence). The CDR3 loop spans 17 amino acids. Trimming took 5 bases from V and 2 from J; bases not matched to a gene: 13. The CDR3: CASSEGQGLGSTYEQYF. The CDR3, as DNA: TGTGCCAGTAGTGAGGGACAGGGACTTGGTTCGACCTACGAGCAGTACTTC.

The DNA of the CDR3 is TGTGCCAGCAGGACTAGCGGGGTTTACCAAGAGACCCAGTACTTC. This translates into CASRTSGVYQETQYF. J is TRBJ2-5 and V is TRBV11-2; 11 nucleotides agree with TRBD2. Germline trimming cut 6 bases from V and 0 bases from J; bases unmatched to any gene: 3. This CDR3 contains 15 residues. Germline V gene data show CDR1 as SGHAT and CDR2 as FQNNGV.

As for this clone: Other nucleotide sequences in the sample specify the same CDR3. The genes are TRBV19 and TRBJ2-7; 8 positions agree with TRBD2. The CDR3 covers 14 residues. J was trimmed by 1 base and V by 3 bases; bases with no gene match: 2. Germline V CDR1 and CDR2: LNHDA, SQIVND (reference sequence). The CDR3 loop reads CASSIASGSYEQYF. The CDR3 nucleotides are TGTGCCAGTAGTATCGCTAGCGGGTCCTACGAGCAGTACTTC.

This chain links TRBV11-2 with TRBJ2-7; a weak D match, TRBD1 (5 bases). Trimming took 2 bases from V and 4 from J, leaving 12 bases between them. The CDR3 covers 14 residues. Germline-derived CDR1 and CDR2 are SGHAT and FQNNGV. The CDR3 nucleotides read TGTGCCAGCAGCTTAAACCAGGGTCATTACGAGCAGTACTTC. This translates into CASSLNQGHYEQYF.

This rearrangement joins TRBV27 to TRBJ2-7, with D possibly being TRBD1 (6 bases). V was clipped by 5 bases and J by 7 bases, with 15 bases between them. From germline, CDR1 is MNHEY and CDR2 SMNVEV (reference sequence). CDR3 length equals 13 residues. The CDR3 nucleotides are TGTGCCAGCAGTCCCTGGACAGCCAAGGAGCAGTACTTC. Translating gives CASSPWTAKEQYF.

Concerning this clone: At one of its ends the junction is not consistent with the germline gene, which may arise from a read error. J is TRBJ2-2 and V is TRBV7-9, with D tentatively TRBD1 (6 bases). This CDR3 has 15 residues. Looked up from germline, CDR1 is SEHNR and CDR2 is FQNEAQ (reference sequence). The CDR3: CSSSPVVQGTGELFF. The DNA for the CDR3 is TGTTCCAGCAGCCCCGTGGTACAGGGAACCGGGGAGCTGTTTTTT.

The chain joins TRBV7-8 to TRBJ2-6, with a weak D call TRBD1 (5 bases). The germline gives CDR1 SGHVS, CDR2 FQNEAQ. Trimming cost V 2 bases and J 1 base, with 9 bases left between them. CDR3 length equals 16 residues. The CDR3: CASSLQGQSGANVLTF. CDR3 sequence (DNA): TGTGCCAGCAGCTTACAGGGCCAGTCTGGGGCCAACGTCCTGACTTTC.

This clone occurred a few times. The rearrangement joins TRBV4-3 to TRBJ1-1, with 7 bases matching TRBD1. CDR1 and CDR2 (germline): LGHNA, YSLEER. The CDR3 sequence is 15 residues long. With V trimmed by 2 bases and J by 0 bases, 3 bases remained unmatched. CDR3 DNA: TGCGCCAGCAGCCAAACGACAGGGATGAACACTGAAGCTTTCTTT. Translated, it gives CASSQTTGMNTEAFF.

The gene calls are TRBV9 and TRBJ2-7; 7 bases fit TRBD1. Losses at the gene ends were 7 bases for V and 2 bases for J; bases not matched to a gene: 6. The CDR3 spans 13 residues. Germline V gene lookup returns CDR1 SGDLS and CDR2 YYNGEE. CDR3 in DNA: TGTGCCAGCGGCCGGGACAGTACCTACGAGCAGTACTTC. Encoded protein: CASGRDSTYEQYF.

The CDR3 nucleotides read TGCGCCAGCAGTGAGGGCCTTCAGCGTCAGCCCCAGCATTTT. Its protein is CASSEGLQRQPQHF. The chain carries TRBV10-2 and TRBJ1-5; D not certain. CDR1 and CDR2 from the germline V gene are WSHSY and SAAADI. Trimming removed 2 bases from V and 6 bases from J, with 11 bases in between. CDR3 length: 14 residues.

On this clone: Mismatch with germline at one junction end may stem from a read error. The chain combines TRBV7-9 with TRBJ2-5; D call uncertain. The length of the CDR3 is 15 residues. Germline CDR1 SEHNR, CDR2 FQNEAQ (reference sequence). CDR3 residues: CASSLELTHRETQYF. In DNA, the CDR3 is TGTGCCAGCAGTTTAGAACTTACCCATAGAGAGACCCAGTACTTC.

The chain is built from TRBV28 and TRBJ2-3; 9 bases align to TRBD2. V was clipped by 8 bases and J by 3 bases; unmatched bases: 0. Germline V gene sequence: CDR1 MDHEN, CDR2 SYDVKM. CDR3 length equals 12 residues. CDR3 coding DNA: TGTGCCAGCGGACTAGCGACAGATACGCAGTATTTT. This gives the protein CASGLATDTQYF.

The V and J genes are TRBV7-8 and TRBJ1-2, with TRBD1 as a possible D gene (5 bases). Trimming took off 5 bases at V and 4 bases at J, with 20 bases between the two ends. Per the germline V gene, CDR1 is SGHVS and CDR2 is FQNEAQ. The CDR3 totals 16 residues. CDR3: CASSENGGSAIYGYTF. The CDR3, as DNA: TGTGCCAGCAGCGAGAATGGGGGGTCCGCTATCTATGGCTACACCTTC.

This chain links TRBV19 with TRBJ1-1; D perhaps matches TRBD1 (6 bases). Germline values: CDR1 LNHDA, CDR2 SQIVND (reference sequence). This CDR3 is 15 amino acids long. The V gene lost 5 bases and the J gene lost 3 bases, with 16 bases spanning the gap. CDR3 nucleotides: TGTGCCAGTAGTCCCCACAGGGTGCGGGACACTGAAGCTTTCTTT. Residues: CASSPHRVRDTEAFF.

The chain links TRBV7-9 to TRBJ2-7, with 7 bases aligning to TRBD2. The CDR3 is 15 amino acids. V lost 0 bases to trimming and J lost 6 bases; unmatched junction nucleotides: 8. CDR1 is SEHNR and CDR2 is FQNEAQ in the germline V gene (reference sequence). The CDR3 reads CASSLALAATSEQYF. In nucleotides, the CDR3 is TGTGCCAGCAGCTTAGCTCTAGCGGCCACCTCCGAGCAGTACTTC. Looking up the rest from reference TRBV7-9 and TRBJ2-7 gives the full variable domain: DTGVSQNPRHKITKRGQNVTFRCDPISEHNRLYWYRQTLGQGPEFLTYFQNEAQLEKSRLLSDRFSAERPKGSFSTLEIQRTEQGDSAMYLCASSLALAATSEQYFGPGTRLTVT.

The chain recombines TRBV25-1 with TRBJ2-5, with TRBD2 matching over 15 bases. The V gene's germline CDR1 is MGHDK and CDR2 SYGVNS. This CDR3 is built from 14 residues. With 9 bases clipped from V and 5 bases from J, the junction kept 4 bases outside the gene matches. CDR3 in DNA: TGTGCCAGTTCAGGACTAGCGGGAGGGGAGACCCAGTACTTC. Protein sequence: CASSGLAGGETQYF.